This T cell receptor (beta chain) comes out of a study of blood T cell repertoires in COVID-19. Study information: Acute and convalescent COVID-19 samples came from the United States, Italy and Spain.

How the authors handled the data: Amplification of reference gene primers was used by the study to estimate nucleated cell counts. The method was immunoSEQ multiplex PCR; TCRdb's version includes in-frame clones alone and lacks a portion of them. That table furnishes V, J and clone size, whereas the DNA furnished D and trimming. Altogether 44,000 or so clones are present, more than 80% being singletons, with the ten largest covering 7.5% to 9.5%. Germline-derived CDR1 and CDR2 are GTSNPN and SVGIG (reference sequence). This CDR3 contains 13 residues. V lost 5 bases, J lost 8 bases, and 16 bases lay in between.

The receptor was isolated from a man older than 75 in a cohort sampled during active COVID-19. Material for sequencing was peripheral blood. This sequence joins TRBV30 and TRBJ2-1, with D perhaps TRBD1 or TRBD2 (5 bases each). Written as DNA, the CDR3 is TGTGCCTGGGGGGGTCGGCAGGGATATGAGCAGTTCTTC. Translating it yields CAWGGRQGYEQFF.